This T cell receptor beta chain is drawn from a study of shared clonotypes between healthy human individuals. Study as a whole: There were three CD4 naive, three CD4 memory, two CD8 naive and one CD8 memory plates per donor. General study results and limits: It was the non-shared clonotypes that had lower generation probabilities than clonotypes shared by all four donors.

Deep-level running was used for the assay. Sequencing used immunoSEQ multiplex PCR; TCRdb keeps in-frame clones, though not all of them. The sample has around 1,900,000 clones; just under 95% are singletons. As concerns this clone: Its target is unknown.

The CDR3 is 13 amino acids. V gave up 2 bases and J gave up 3 bases, with 6 bases separating them. Germline values: CDR1 KGHSH, CDR2 LQKENI. Naive CD8 isolation took CD45RO-negative cells positively selected for CCR7 and excluded terminally differentiated effector memory CD45RA+ cells. This receptor was obtained from a man between 18 and 29 years old in good health. Some clones in this sample may be carry-over from other donors' samples. The sequencing sample was made of naive CD8+ T cells from PBMCs. J is TRBJ2-3 and V is TRBV18; D is uncertain. The CDR3 nucleotides read TGTGCCAGCTCACCATTACGTACAGATACGCAGTATTTT. The encoded protein is CASSPLRTDTQYF. Together with reference TRBV18 and TRBJ2-3, the CDR3 gives the full variable domain: NAGVMQNPRHLVRRRGQEARLRCSPMKGHSHVYWYRQLPEEGLKFMVYLQKENIIDESGMPKERFSAEFPKEGPSILRIQQVVRGDSAAYFCASSPLRTDTQYFGPGTRLTVL.